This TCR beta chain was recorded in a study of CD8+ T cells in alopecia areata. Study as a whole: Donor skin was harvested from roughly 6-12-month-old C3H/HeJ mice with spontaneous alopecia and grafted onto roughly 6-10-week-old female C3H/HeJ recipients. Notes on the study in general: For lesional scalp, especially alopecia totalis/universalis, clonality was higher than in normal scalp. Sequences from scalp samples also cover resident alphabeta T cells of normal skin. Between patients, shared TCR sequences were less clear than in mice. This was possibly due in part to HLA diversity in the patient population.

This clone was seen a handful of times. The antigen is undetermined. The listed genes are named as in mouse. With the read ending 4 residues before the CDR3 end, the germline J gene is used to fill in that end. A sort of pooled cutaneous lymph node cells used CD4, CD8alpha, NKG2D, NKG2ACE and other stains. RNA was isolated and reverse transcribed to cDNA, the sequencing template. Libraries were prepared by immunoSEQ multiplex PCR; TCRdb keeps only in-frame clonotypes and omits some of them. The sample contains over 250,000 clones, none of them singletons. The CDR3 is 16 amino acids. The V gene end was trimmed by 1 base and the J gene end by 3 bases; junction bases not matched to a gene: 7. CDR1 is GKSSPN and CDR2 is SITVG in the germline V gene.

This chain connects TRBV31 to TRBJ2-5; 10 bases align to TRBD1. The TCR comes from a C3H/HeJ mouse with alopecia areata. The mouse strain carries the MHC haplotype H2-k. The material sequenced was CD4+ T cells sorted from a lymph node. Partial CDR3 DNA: TGTGCCTGGAGTCCCCTCCGGACAGGGGGGCAAGAC. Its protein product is CAWSPLRTGGQD. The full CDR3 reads CAWSPLRTGGQDTQYF. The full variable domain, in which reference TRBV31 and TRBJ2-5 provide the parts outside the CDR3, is AQTIHQWPVAEIKAVGSPLSLGCTIKGKSSPNLYWYWQATGGTLQQLFYSITVGQVESVVQLNLSASRPKDDQFILSTEKLLLSHSGFYLCAWSPLRTGGQDTQYFGPGTRLLVL.